What follows are 16 T cell receptor beta chains derived from one specimen sequenced in a study of shared clonotypes between healthy human individuals. Clones were read by immunoSEQ multiplex PCR, and TCRdb kept only the in-frame ones, dropping some. The sample includes about 2.4 million clones, roughly 92% of them seen just once. The sequenced sample was naive CD4+ T cells sorted from blood. Subset given: CD45RA+ positively selected. The receptor source for this set is a man aged 18 to 29 in good health.

The chain has TRBV7-6 and TRBJ1-4; D possibly corresponds to TRBD1 (5 bases). Germline CDR1 is SGHVS and CDR2 is FNYEAQ. V lost 1 base, J lost 8 bases, and 17 bases lay in between. The CDR3 sequence is 16 residues long. CDR3 residues: CASSLGQGLQGEKLFF. For the CDR3, the DNA is TGTGCCAGCAGCTTAGGTCAGGGTCTCCAAGGGGAAAAACTGTTTTTT.

This chain joins TRBV6-1 and TRBJ1-3; D unresolved. V lost 2 bases and J 3 bases, leaving 14 bases between the germline ends. Germline values: CDR1 MNHNS, CDR2 SASEGT. CDR3 length: 16 amino acids. The CDR3 region is CASSESIRPGGNTIYF. CDR3 nucleotides: TGTGCCAGCAGTGAATCGATCAGACCGGGTGGAAACACCATATATTTT.

Only one count was recorded for this clone. The sample has other DNA sequences that encode this CDR3 too. V is TRBV6-5 and J is TRBJ2-7, with 13 bases matching TRBD2. Germline trimming cut 0 bases from V and 6 bases from J; bases unmatched to any gene: 5. This CDR3 is built from 16 residues. The germline V gene has CDR1 MNHEY and CDR2 SVGAGI. In nucleotides, the CDR3 is TGTGCCAGCAGTTACTCCGGACTAGCGGGAGTCAGCGAGCAGTACTTC. Its protein is CASSYSGLAGVSEQYF.

V usage is TRBV4-3 and J usage is TRBJ1-1; the D gene is possibly TRBD1 (6 bases). Trimming took off 2 bases at V and 5 bases at J, with 9 bases between the two ends. The CDR3 has 13 residues. CDR1 LGHNA and CDR2 YSLEER come from the germline V gene. DNA for the CDR3: TGCGCCAGCAGCCAAAAAGGGGGGACTGAAGCTTTCTTT. This codes for CASSQKGGTEAFF.

The chain uses TRBV2 and TRBJ1-1, with a tentative D call TRBD1 (5 bases). Germline CDR1 is SNHLY and CDR2 is FYNNEI. The V end was cut by 10 bases, the J end by 0 bases, with 12 bases between. The CDR3 runs to 13 residues. CDR3 sequence reads: CANPTGLNTEAFF. The CDR3 DNA sequence: TGTGCCAACCCAACAGGCCTGAACACTGAAGCTTTCTTT. The variable domain in full, with the rest retrieved from reference TRBV2 and TRBJ1-1, is EPEVTQTPSHQVTQMGQEVILRCVPISNHLYFYWYRQILGQKVEFLVSFYNNEISEKSEIFDDQFSVERPDGSNFTLKIRSTKLEDSAMYFCANPTGLNTEAFFGQGTRLTVV.

The chain links TRBV5-1 to TRBJ2-5; no reliable D call. V lost 3 bases and J lost 1, with 7 bases in between. Germline V lookup: CDR1 SGHRS, CDR2 YFSETQ. CDR3 length: 13 amino acids. CDR3 sequence (DNA): TGCGCCAGCAGCTCAACCCCCCAAGAGACCCAGTACTTC. This codes for CASSSTPQETQYF.

The rearrangement uses TRBV7-3 and TRBJ2-3; D may correspond to TRBD1 or TRBD2 (5 bases each). Germline V lookup: CDR1 SGHTA, CDR2 FQGTGA. This CDR3 region has 14 residues. V dropped 4 bases and J dropped 4 bases, with 12 bases sitting between them. DNA for the CDR3: TGTGCCAGCAGCTCGAGAGGGGCCGCAGATACGCAGTATTTT. Translation: CASSSRGAADTQYF.

This chain connects TRBV7-2 to TRBJ2-7, with 15 bases aligning to TRBD2. The CDR3 loop spans 15 amino acids. V was clipped by 7 bases and J by 5 bases; unmatched bases: 6. Germline V gene lookup returns CDR1 SGHTA and CDR2 FQGNSA. The CDR3 DNA is TGTGCCAGCAACCCAGGACTAGCGGGAGGGAACGAGCAGTACTTC. As protein: CASNPGLAGGNEQYF.

This chain joins TRBV4-1 and TRBJ1-1, with 8 bases identical to TRBD1. The germline gives CDR1 MGHRA, CDR2 YSYEKL. V shed 4 bases and J 4 bases; nucleotides not matched to a gene: 8. CDR3 length: 15 residues. CDR3 in amino acids: CASSLPDRGFTEAFF. CDR3 bases: TGCGCCAGCAGCCTTCCTGACAGGGGATTCACTGAAGCTTTCTTT.

The chain recombines TRBV10-2 with TRBJ2-3; TRBD2 matches 10 bases. V lost 6 bases to trimming and J lost 4 bases; unmatched junction nucleotides: 4. There are 14 residues in the CDR3. Germline V CDR1 and CDR2: WSHSY, SAAADI. The CDR3 loop reads CASSVAGGSDTQYF. DNA of the CDR3: TGCGCCAGCAGCGTAGCGGGGGGATCAGATACGCAGTATTTT.

This chain links TRBV20-1 with TRBJ1-2; D remains ambiguous. The V and J ends lost 2 bases and 7 bases respectively, with 8 bases between them. Germline V gene sequence: CDR1 DFQATT, CDR2 SNEGSKA (reference sequence). This CDR3 region has 11 residues. The CDR3 DNA reads as TGCAGTGCTAGAATCCAGAGTGGCTACACCTTC. Protein: CSARIQSGYTF.

V usage is TRBV7-2 and J usage is TRBJ2-4; 9 bases are shared with TRBD1. The germline gives CDR1 SGHTA, CDR2 FQGNSA. Trimming cost V 1 base and J 0 bases; bases outside gene matches: 10. The CDR3 spans 19 residues. CDR3 nucleotides: TGTGCCAGCAGCTTAGAAGCGGGACAGGGAAAACGAGCCAAAAACATTCAGTACTTC. Its translation is CASSLEAGQGKRAKNIQYF.

The chain uses TRBV14 and TRBJ2-7; D is possibly TRBD2 (6 bases). Per the germline V gene, CDR1 is SGHDN and CDR2 is FVKESK. The CDR3 has 15 amino acids. V was shortened by 1 base and J by 4 bases, with 14 bases between the two germline ends. The CDR3 is CASSQGYGGGYEQYF. In nucleotides, the CDR3 is TGTGCCAGCAGCCAAGGATACGGGGGTGGGTACGAGCAGTACTTC.

J is TRBJ2-3 and V is TRBV10-2; 7 bases map to TRBD2. Germline CDR1 is WSHSY and CDR2 is SAAADI. This CDR3 has 15 amino acids. J was trimmed by 1 base and V by 6 bases; bases with no gene match: 7. Written as DNA, the CDR3 is TGCGCCAGCAGGGGCGAGAGCGGGGGCACAGATACGCAGTATTTT. Translating it yields CASRGESGGTDTQYF.

The chain carries TRBV10-3 and TRBJ2-7; D might be TRBD1 or TRBD2, each matching 5 bases. Looked up from germline, CDR1 is ENHRY and CDR2 is SYGVKD. The CDR3 has 15 amino acids. Trimming took 2 bases from V and 7 from J, leaving 18 bases between them. This CDR3 reads CAISEGQGVSGEQYF. CDR3 in DNA: TGTGCCATCAGTGAGGGCCAGGGAGTATCGGGTGAGCAGTACTTC.

Regarding this clone: The sample has other DNA sequences that encode this CDR3 too. The chain is built from TRBV6-5 and TRBJ1-2; a weak D match, TRBD1 (6 bases). The germline gives CDR1 MNHEY, CDR2 SVGAGI. The CDR3 contains 13 residues. The V gene lost 5 bases and the J gene lost 3 bases, with 10 bases spanning the gap. The CDR3 DNA sequence: TGTGCCAGCAGTCGCAGGGGCGACTATGGCTACACCTTC. This gives the protein CASSRRGDYGYTF.